Shown below are 28 T cell receptor beta chains from a single sample sequenced in a study of shared clonotypes between healthy human individuals. Here immunoSEQ multiplex PCR was the method, and the copy in TCRdb shows in-frame clones only, minus some. The sample includes a few million clones, approximately 94% of them seen just once. Material: naive CD4+ T cells sorted from blood. Sample subset: CD45RA+ positively selected. Receptors originate from a young man in good health.

This clone was counted a single time. This sequence joins TRBV4-3 and TRBJ2-7; D remains ambiguous. The CDR3 has 16 residues. V dropped 0 bases and J dropped 6 bases, with 18 bases sitting between them. Per the germline V gene, CDR1 is LGHNA and CDR2 is YSLEER. The CDR3, as DNA: TGCGCCAGCAGCCAAGAATCTACCCTATTGGGCCTCGAGCAGTACTTC. Encoded protein: CASSQESTLLGLEQYF.

The V gene is TRBV10-3, the J gene TRBJ1-2; 9 nucleotides align to TRBD1. The CDR3 consists of 14 residues. V dropped 3 bases and J dropped 8; count of bases not matched to a gene: 7. The V gene's germline CDR1 is ENHRY and CDR2 SYGVKD. CDR3 loop: CAISDSGTGYGYTF. The CDR3 DNA reads as TGTGCCATCAGTGACTCCGGGACAGGGTACGGCTACACCTTC.

For this clone: Mismatch with germline at one junction end may stem from a read error. The chain links TRBV7-7 to TRBJ1-5; 8 bases agree with TRBD1. The CDR3 length is 16 residues. CDR1 is SSHAT, CDR2 FNYEAQ, per germline (reference sequence). Here the CDR3 reads CASSLGQGPYNQPQHF. CDR3 DNA: TGTGCTAGCAGCCTCGGACAGGGCCCTTACAATCAGCCCCAGCATTTT.

The chain recombines TRBV14 with TRBJ2-7, with 11 positions matching TRBD1. Trimming at V came to 1 base and at J to 5 bases, leaving 7 bases not matched to a gene. In germline, CDR1 is SGHDN, CDR2 FVKESK. This CDR3 has 16 amino acids. CDR3 amino acids: CASSQARGTGGHEQYF. The DNA for the CDR3 is TGTGCCAGCAGCCAAGCCCGGGGGACAGGGGGTCACGAGCAGTACTTC. The full variable domain, rest sourced from reference TRBV14 and TRBJ2-7, is EAGVTQFPSHSVIEKGQTVTLRCDPISGHDNLYWYRRVMGKEIKFLLHFVKESKQDESGMPNNRFLAERTGGTYSTLKVQPAELEDSGVYFCASSQARGTGGHEQYFGPGTRLTVT.

CDR3 region: CASSLSTSGTGLYGYTF. The CDR3, as DNA: TGTGCCAGCAGTTTATCGACCTCCGGGACAGGCCTCTATGGCTACACCTTC. The rearrangement joins TRBV27 to TRBJ1-2, with 8 bases lining up with TRBD1. Germline assignment: CDR1 MNHEY and CDR2 SMNVEV (reference sequence). With 0 bases clipped from V and 4 bases from J, the junction kept 10 bases outside the gene matches. This CDR3 is built from 17 residues.

The chain employs TRBV6-5 and TRBJ2-1, with D maybe TRBD2 (7 bases). The V and J ends lost 6 bases and 6 bases respectively, with 12 bases between them. CDR3 length: 13 residues. In germline, CDR1 is MNHEY, CDR2 SVGAGI. The CDR3 is CASSGGPFNEQFF. Written as DNA, the CDR3 is TGTGCCAGCAGCGGGGGGCCTTTCAATGAGCAGTTCTTC.

This clone was observed a single time. The V call is TRBV7-9, the J call TRBJ2-5; possibly TRBD1 or TRBD2 for D (6 bases each). The V end was cut by 4 bases, the J end by 9 bases, with 24 bases between. CDR3 length: 16 amino acids. CDR1 is SEHNR and CDR2 is FQNEAQ in the germline V gene (reference sequence). The CDR3 DNA follows: TGTGCCAGCAGCTCCCGTGCACCGGGGGCCTCAGGGGCCCAGTACTTC. Translating gives CASSSRAPGASGAQYF. Supplemented by reference TRBV7-9 and TRBJ2-5, the full variable domain reads DTGVSQNPRHKITKRGQNVTFRCDPISEHNRLYWYRQTLGQGPEFLTYFQNEAQLEKSRLLSDRFSAERPKGSFSTLEIQRTEQGDSAMYLCASSSRAPGASGAQYFGPGTRLLVL.

This chain uses TRBV6-5 with TRBJ2-1, with 11 positions matching TRBD2. Trimming took 6 bases from V and 5 from J; bases not matched to a gene: 6. Germline V gene lookup returns CDR1 MNHEY and CDR2 SVGAGI. This CDR3 spans 15 amino acids. The CDR3 spells CASSHGTSGNNEQFF. The CDR3 coding sequence is TGTGCCAGCAGCCATGGGACTAGCGGAAACAATGAGCAGTTCTTC.

The rearrangement links TRBV18 to TRBJ2-3; 7 nucleotides line up with TRBD2. The CDR3 totals 15 residues. V shed 1 base and J 5 bases; nucleotides not matched to a gene: 6. Germline assignment: CDR1 KGHSH and CDR2 LQKENI. CDR3 protein: CASSPLNPGGDTQYF. The CDR3, as DNA: TGTGCCAGCTCACCACTAAATCCGGGAGGAGATACGCAGTATTTT.

V gene TRBV7-3 combines with J gene TRBJ2-1, with D possibly being TRBD2 (7 bases). CDR1 and CDR2 from the germline V gene are SGHTA and FQGTGA. The V and J ends lost 2 bases and 2 bases respectively, with 13 bases between them. The CDR3 is 16 residues long. The CDR3 DNA sequence: TGTGCCAGCAGCTTACAGGCGGGGGCGCCCTACAATGAGCAGTTCTTC. Translating it yields CASSLQAGAPYNEQFF.

The rearrangement links TRBV6-1 to TRBJ1-2, with unresolved D. Trimming cost V 7 bases and J 0 bases, with 15 bases left between them. The CDR3 loop spans 15 amino acids. CDR1 and CDR2 (germline): MNHNS, SASEGT. The CDR3 loop reads CASTRLSGANYGYTF. CDR3 DNA: TGTGCCAGCACCCGCCTATCGGGAGCTAACTATGGCTACACCTTC.

The rearrangement uses TRBV28 and TRBJ2-4; D is ambiguous. Trimming cost V 5 bases and J 7 bases, with 15 bases left between them. The CDR3 length is 14 residues. Germline V lookup: CDR1 MDHEN, CDR2 SYDVKM. The CDR3 region is CASSRAVSSNIQYF. CDR3 nucleotide sequence: TGTGCCAGCAGTCGGGCCGTGTCGTCGAACATTCAGTACTTC.

CDR3 DNA sequence: TGTGCCAGCTCACAGGGAGAGAGCCGGACCACTGAAGCTTTCTTT. Protein sequence: CASSQGESRTTEAFF. The chain is built from TRBV18 and TRBJ1-1; D is unresolved. CDR1 is KGHSH, CDR2 LQKENI, per germline. With 4 bases removed from V and 4 bases from J, the gap between germline ends came to 16 bases. The length of the CDR3 is 15 residues.

This chain connects TRBV4-1 to TRBJ1-6; D call uncertain. The CDR3 runs to 15 residues. Trimming took off 6 bases at V and 3 bases at J, with 12 bases between the two ends. In germline, CDR1 is MGHRA, CDR2 YSYEKL. CDR3 sequence: CASSPPTFYNSPLHF. The CDR3 bases are TGCGCCAGCAGTCCCCCGACATTCTATAATTCACCCCTCCACTTT.

This chain links TRBV19 with TRBJ2-2; no firm D call. The CDR3 is 15 amino acids. Germline V gene sequence: CDR1 LNHDA, CDR2 SQIVND (reference sequence). Trimming removed 2 bases at V and 0 bases at J, with 7 bases between. CDR3 bases: TGTGCCAGTAGTATAAAGAGCGCGAACACCGGGGAGCTGTTTTTT. It translates to CASSIKSANTGELFF.

About this clone: Different DNA sequences within this sample yield the same CDR3. This chain connects TRBV6-5 to TRBJ2-7; D gene ambiguous. The CDR3 length is 13 residues. The germline CDR1 and CDR2 sequences are MNHEY and SVGAGI. Trimming pared 2 bases from V and 0 bases from J, leaving 5 bases between. The CDR3 sequence is CASSYRSSYEQYF. The DNA of the CDR3 is TGTGCCAGCAGTTACCGGAGCTCCTACGAGCAGTACTTC.

The rearrangement links TRBV6-5 to TRBJ2-2, with D maybe TRBD1 (5 bases). Trimming took 4 bases from V and 1 from J, leaving 7 bases between them. The germline V gene encodes CDR1 MNHEY and CDR2 SVGAGI. The CDR3 is 14 residues long. CDR3 sequence: CASSLGQNTGELFF. The DNA of the CDR3 is TGTGCCAGCAGTTTAGGACAGAACACCGGGGAGCTGTTTTTT.

V gene TRBV12-2 combines with J gene TRBJ2-7; TRBD2 is the table's D call, not checked against the DNA. TRBV12-2 is given as a pseudogene. This CDR3 is built from 16 residues. The CDR3 DNA reads as TGTGCAAGTCGCTTAGCTCGGAGTCCTTTAGGCTGCGAGCAGTACTTC. This codes for CASRLARSPLGCEQYF.

The chain couples TRBV6-5 to TRBJ2-7; D gene uncertain. CDR3 size: 15 residues. Germline CDR1 reads MNHEY; CDR2 reads SVGAGI. Trimming took 7 bases from V and 2 from J, leaving 18 bases between them. In nucleotides, the CDR3 is TGTGCCAGCAAGTCCCTAGTACGTACCCCCTACGAGCAGTACTTC. It yields the protein CASKSLVRTPYEQYF.

The J gene is TRBJ2-3, the V gene TRBV5-1; the D call may be TRBD1 or TRBD2 (5 bases each). Trimming left V 0 bases short and J 8 bases short, with 13 bases between. Germline assignment: CDR1 SGHRS and CDR2 YFSETQ. The CDR3 extends over 14 amino acids. The CDR3 reads CASSLDQVGGTQYF. Written as DNA, the CDR3 is TGCGCCAGCAGCTTGGACCAGGTTGGGGGTACGCAGTATTTT.

This clone was seen just once. V gene TRBV19 combines with J gene TRBJ2-1, with TRBD2 matching over 7 bases. The V gene's germline CDR1 is LNHDA and CDR2 SQIVND (reference sequence). This CDR3 has 13 amino acids. V gave up 7 bases and J gave up 10 bases; unmatched junction bases: 10. Here the CDR3 reads CASIKGGRGEQFF. Written as DNA, the CDR3 is TGTGCCAGTATAAAAGGAGGGAGGGGCGAGCAGTTCTTC.

The chain couples TRBV19 to TRBJ1-3; D is unresolved. This CDR3 spans 16 amino acids. Germline assignment: CDR1 LNHDA and CDR2 SQIVND (reference sequence). V lost 3 bases and J 0 bases, leaving 12 bases between the germline ends. Here the CDR3 reads CASSIRWELSGNTIYF. The CDR3 DNA reads as TGTGCCAGTAGTATCCGGTGGGAACTCTCTGGAAACACCATATATTTT.

V is TRBV7-2 and J is TRBJ2-1; either TRBD1 or TRBD2 may fit D (5 bases each). CDR1 and CDR2 from the germline V gene are SGHTA and FQGNSA. The CDR3 is 13 amino acids. V was clipped by 4 bases and J by 8 bases, with 12 bases between them. The CDR3 reads CASSSGSIDEQFF. For the CDR3, the DNA is TGTGCCAGCAGCTCAGGGAGTATCGATGAGCAGTTCTTC.

The chain is built from TRBV2 and TRBJ2-7; possibly TRBD2 for D (6 bases). The V end lost 5 bases, the J end lost 6 bases, and 17 bases lay between the germline ends. Looked up from germline, CDR1 is SNHLY and CDR2 is FYNNEI. The length of the CDR3 is 14 residues. The CDR3 loop reads CASSRLGRETEQYF. CDR3 bases: TGTGCCAGCAGTAGACTAGGACGGGAGACCGAGCAGTACTTC.

This chain joins TRBV7-9 and TRBJ2-4; D is unresolved. The germline CDR1 and CDR2 sequences are SEHNR and FQNEAQ (reference sequence). Trimming pared 8 bases from V and 0 bases from J, leaving 14 bases between. The CDR3 runs 15 residues. CDR3 in DNA: TGTGCCAGCCCAAGGTTGTCTGTAGCCAAAAACATTCAGTACTTC. Protein product: CASPRLSVAKNIQYF.

Concerning this clone itself: The identical CDR3 is also encoded by other nucleotide sequences in the sample. The V and J genes are TRBV18 and TRBJ2-7, with D perhaps matching TRBD2 (5 bases). The germline gives CDR1 KGHSH, CDR2 LQKENI. V shed 3 bases and J shed 4 bases, with 16 bases lying between them. CDR3 length: 15 residues. The CDR3 nucleotides read TGTGCCAGCTCACCGCCGCGGACTGGTAGTTACGAGCAGTACTTC. Protein product: CASSPPRTGSYEQYF.

The chain links TRBV5-4 to TRBJ2-7; TRBD1 matches 8 bases. Trimming removed 0 bases from V and 3 bases from J; junction bases left unmatched: 8. This CDR3 contains 16 residues. Germline CDR1 reads SGHNT; CDR2 reads YYREEE (reference sequence). As DNA, the CDR3 is TGTGCCAGCAGCTTGGGTTCGGACAGGGCCCTCTACGAGCAGTACTTC. This sequence encodes CASSLGSDRALYEQYF.

V is TRBV7-2 and J is TRBJ2-5; TRBD2 agrees at 16 bases. The CDR3 contains 17 residues. CDR1 is SGHTA and CDR2 is FQGNSA in the germline V gene. V lost 2 bases and J lost 5; bases outside the gene matches: 5. CDR3 coding DNA: TGTGCCAGCAGCTTAAGACCGGGACTAGCGGGAGGGGAGACCCAGTACTTC. It specifies CASSLRPGLAGGETQYF.